A single sample is the source of the 8 T cell receptor beta chains below, sequenced in a study of cytotoxic CD8 clonotypes in ibrutinib-treated CLL. Here immunoSEQ multiplex PCR was the method, and the copy in TCRdb shows in-frame clones only, minus some. The data show approximately 280,000 clones, with around 77% seen just once and about 6% held by the top ten. This sample comprised PBMCs, obtained at disease progression, from a patient treated with ibrutinib. The receptors were sampled from a human donor with chronic lymphocytic leukemia.

The gene calls are TRBV15 and TRBJ2-2; possible D gene TRBD2, 6 bases. Per germline, CDR1 LNHNV and CDR2 YYDKDF (reference sequence). Trimming took off 5 bases at V and 7 bases at J, with 8 bases between the two ends. This CDR3 has 12 amino acids. The CDR3 nucleotides are TGTGCCACCAGCCCCGGGGGCGGGGAGCTGTTTTTT. It specifies CATSPGGGELFF.

The chain has TRBV18 and TRBJ2-1; D gene uncertain. The germline V and J ends were trimmed by 4 bases and 7 bases, with 8 bases remaining between them. The CDR3 has 12 amino acids. Germline loops: CDR1 KGHSH, CDR2 LQKENI. The CDR3 coding sequence is TGTGCCAGCTCACATACAGAGAATGAGCAGTTCTTC. It yields the protein CASSHTENEQFF.

V usage is TRBV29-1 and J usage is TRBJ2-3, with 15 bases matching TRBD2. CDR3 size: 15 residues. V was clipped by 6 bases and J by 4 bases; unmatched bases: 5. The germline gives CDR1 SQVTM, CDR2 ANQGSEA. The CDR3 DNA sequence: TGCAGCGTCGCTGGACTAGCGGGAGGGTCAGATACGCAGTATTTT. This translates into CSVAGLAGGSDTQYF.

J is TRBJ2-7 and V is TRBV5-1, with D possibly being TRBD1 (6 bases). From germline, CDR1 is SGHRS and CDR2 YFSETQ. The CDR3 has 15 residues. V was pared by 0 bases and J by 0 bases, with 10 bases between. This chain's CDR3 is CASSLGGPLSYEQYF. CDR3 DNA: TGCGCCAGCAGCTTGGGGGGGCCCCTCTCCTACGAGCAGTACTTC.

This clone showed up just a few times. The chain combines TRBV11-2 with TRBJ1-1; D is unclear. The CDR3 spans 12 residues. With 4 bases removed from V and 1 base from J, the gap between germline ends came to 4 bases. CDR1 SGHAT and CDR2 FQNNGV come from the germline V gene. The CDR3: CASSSTNTEAFF. As DNA, the CDR3 is TGTGCCAGCAGCTCTACGAACACTGAAGCTTTCTTT.

In its sample, this clone was seen a few times. This rearrangement joins TRBV27 to TRBJ2-1, with D possibly TRBD2 on 5 matching bases. The CDR3 has 15 residues. Deletions cut 0 bases from V and 6 bases from J, with 12 bases between. Germline V gives CDR1 MNHEY, CDR2 SMNVEV (reference sequence). Here the CDR3 reads CASSLSSLRGNEQFF. The CDR3 bases are TGTGCCAGCAGTTTATCGTCGCTTCGGGGCAATGAGCAGTTCTTC.

J is TRBJ2-7 and V is TRBV4-1; weak D call: TRBD1 (6 bases). Per germline, CDR1 MGHRA and CDR2 YSYEKL. V was clipped by 0 bases and J by 3 bases, with 12 bases between them. This CDR3 comprises 15 residues. CDR3: CASSQELRQDYEQYF. DNA of the CDR3: TGCGCCAGCAGCCAAGAACTCAGACAGGACTACGAGCAGTACTTC.

V gene TRBV4-3 combines with J gene TRBJ2-2, with D uncertain. This CDR3 is built from 13 residues. Trimming cost V 1 base and J 5 bases, with 5 bases left between them. Per germline, CDR1 LGHNA and CDR2 YSLEER. CDR3 loop: CASSQGLTGELFF. In DNA form, the CDR3 reads TGCGCCAGCAGCCAAGGTCTGACCGGGGAGCTGTTTTTT.